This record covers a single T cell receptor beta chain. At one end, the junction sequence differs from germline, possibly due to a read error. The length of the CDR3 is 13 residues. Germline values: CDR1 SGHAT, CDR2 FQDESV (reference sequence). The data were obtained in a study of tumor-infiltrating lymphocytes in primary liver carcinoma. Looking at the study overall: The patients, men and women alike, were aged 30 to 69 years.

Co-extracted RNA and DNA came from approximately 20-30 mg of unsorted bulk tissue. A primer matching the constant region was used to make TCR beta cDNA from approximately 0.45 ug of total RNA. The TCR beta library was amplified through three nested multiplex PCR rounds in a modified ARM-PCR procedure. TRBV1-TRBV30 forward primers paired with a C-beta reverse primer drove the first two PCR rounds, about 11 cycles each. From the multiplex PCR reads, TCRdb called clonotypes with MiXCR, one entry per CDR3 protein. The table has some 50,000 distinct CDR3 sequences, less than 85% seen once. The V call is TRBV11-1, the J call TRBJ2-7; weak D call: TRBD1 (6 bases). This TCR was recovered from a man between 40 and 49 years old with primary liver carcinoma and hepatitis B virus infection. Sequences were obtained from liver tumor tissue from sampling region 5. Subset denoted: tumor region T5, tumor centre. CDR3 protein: CAISLGAGNEQYF. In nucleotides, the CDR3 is TGTGCCATCAGCTTGGGGGCAGGGAATGAGCAGTACTTC.